These 17 T cell receptor beta chains share one sample of origin, sequenced in a study of T-cell memory formation after mild COVID-19. Each CDR3 protein gets one entry after TCRdb re-called the 5' RACE reads with MiXCR. The profile shows 210,000 or so distinct CDR3 sequences, roughly a tenth of them singletons. The sample was PBMCs or a T cell subset sorted from them (not recorded which). The receptors here all came from a man aged 18-30 years who had mild COVID-19 (a few samples of this study predate the infection). Cell type and time point are not known.

The chain joins TRBV6-2 or TRBV6-3 to TRBJ2-1; D might be TRBD1 or TRBD2, each matching 5 bases. Trimming took off 0 bases at V and 10 bases at J, with 10 bases between the two ends. CDR3 size: 13 residues. Germline lookup yields CDR1 MNHEY and CDR2 SVGEGT. The CDR3 here is CASSYSLGTEQFF. The CDR3 DNA is TGTGCCAGCAGTTACTCGCTCGGGACGGAGCAGTTCTTC.

In its sample, this clonotype was seen a few times. The CDR3 loop is CASSGHYEQYV. The CDR3 DNA sequence: TGTGCCAGCAGTGGACACTACGAGCAGTACGTC. The chain carries TRBV2 and TRBJ2-7; no clear D gene. CDR3 size: 11 residues. The V gene's germline CDR1 is SNHLY and CDR2 FYNNEI. V was cut by 4 bases and J by 3 bases, with 4 bases left in between.

The chain has TRBV11-2 and TRBJ2-3; 8 nucleotides line up with TRBD1. This CDR3 has 14 residues. The J segment lost 5 bases and the V segment lost 4 bases, leaving 5 bases of the junction unmatched. CDR1 is SGHAT and CDR2 is FQNNGV in the germline V gene. The CDR3 nucleotides are TGTGCCAGCAGCTCGACAGGGGTGGAAGATACGCAGTATTTT. Encoded protein: CASSSTGVEDTQYF.

This clonotype turned up a few times. The chain has TRBV7-9 and TRBJ2-7, with 7 nucleotides matching TRBD1. This CDR3 has 15 residues. Trimming removed 1 base from V and 0 bases from J; junction bases left unmatched: 3. Germline V gene lookup returns CDR1 SEHNR and CDR2 FQNEAQ (reference sequence). The CDR3 DNA follows: TGTGCCAGCAGCTTAGGCAGGACAGGCTCCTACGAGCAGTACGTC. Translated: CASSLGRTGSYEQYV.

The rearrangement links TRBV6-1 to TRBJ2-1; D possibly corresponds to TRBD2 (6 bases). V lost 7 bases to trimming and J lost 9 bases, with 16 bases between them. Germline CDR1 reads MNHNS; CDR2 reads SASEGT. There are 13 residues in the CDR3. This CDR3 reads CASMFRGATEQFF. The CDR3 nucleotides are TGTGCCAGCATGTTCCGCGGGGCGACTGAGCAGTTCTTC.

Only a few counts were recorded for this clonotype. This chain uses TRBV7-2 with TRBJ2-5; maybe TRBD2 (5 bases). The CDR3 loop spans 15 amino acids. Germline CDR1 and CDR2: SGHTA and FQGNSA. Deletions cut 3 bases from V and 4 bases from J, with 15 bases between. Here the CDR3 reads CASSFGPLRGETQYF. DNA of the CDR3: TGTGCCAGCAGCTTCGGACCTCTCCGGGGAGAGACCCAGTACTTC.

In its sample, this clonotype was seen many times. V usage is TRBV7-2 and J usage is TRBJ2-7; D not certain. Germline lookup yields CDR1 SGHTA and CDR2 FQGNSA. Trimming cost V 3 bases and J 2 bases, with 8 bases left between them. The CDR3 has 13 residues. The DNA for the CDR3 is TGTGCCAGCAGCTTTGTTCCCACCTACGAGCAGTACTTC. Protein sequence: CASSFVPTYEQYF.

The V gene is TRBV29-1, the J gene TRBJ1-4, with TRBD1 matching over 7 bases. J was trimmed by 3 bases and V by 5 bases; bases with no gene match: 6. CDR3 size: 14 residues. The V gene's germline CDR1 is SQVTM and CDR2 ANQGSEA. The DNA of the CDR3 is TGCAGCGTTAAGCCGGGACAGCCTAATGAAAAACTGTTTTTT. This codes for CSVKPGQPNEKLFF.

This clonotype was recorded at least ten times. The V and J genes are TRBV6-5 and TRBJ1-5; TRBD1 aligns across 7 bases. The junction had 18 bases not matched to a gene; V was cut back by 6 bases and J by 1 base. CDR3 length equals 19 residues. Germline V lookup: CDR1 MNHEY, CDR2 SVGAGI. DNA for the CDR3: TGTGCCAGCAGGTCCCGGGACAGCCGTGGATTTTCCAGCAATCAGCCCCAGCATTTT. This gives the protein CASRSRDSRGFSSNQPQHF.

The chain is built from TRBV29-1 and TRBJ2-3; 8 positions agree with TRBD1. CDR3 length equals 15 residues. Losses at the gene ends were 5 bases for V and 2 bases for J; bases not matched to a gene: 9. Germline V CDR1 and CDR2: SQVTM, ANQGSEA. CDR3 bases: TGCAGCGTTCTTGGACAGGGATTATCCACAGATACGCAGTATTTT. Translation gives CSVLGQGLSTDTQYF.

This clonotype was found a few times. J is TRBJ2-1 and V is TRBV7-3, with D unresolved. Germline V gene sequence: CDR1 SGHTA, CDR2 FQGTGA. V was pared by 5 bases and J by 9 bases, with 14 bases between. The CDR3 is 13 residues long. In DNA, the CDR3 is TGTGCCAGCAGCCCGAAGGGCCGCGGTGAGCAGTTCTTC. Translated: CASSPKGRGEQFF.

The chain is built from TRBV12-3 or TRBV12-4 and TRBJ1-1, with D possibly TRBD1 on 5 matching bases. This CDR3 region has 13 residues. Trimming took 6 bases from V and 6 from J, leaving 14 bases between them. CDR3 DNA: TGTGCCAGCAGGGGGTCGGGGGTTGCTGAAGCTTTCTTT. Protein: CASRGSGVAEAFF.

The chain couples TRBV7-2 to TRBJ2-3; D not certain. The CDR3 extends over 14 amino acids. CDR1 and CDR2 from the germline V gene are SGHTA and FQGNSA. With 2 bases removed from V and 1 base from J, the gap between germline ends came to 7 bases. Written as DNA, the CDR3 is TGTGCCAGCAGCTTACAGCACGGCACAGATACGCAGTATTTT. Translated, it gives CASSLQHGTDTQYF.

There are many counts of this clonotype. The CDR3 region is CASSLPTGGPQFF. The CDR3 coding sequence is TGTGCCAGCAGCTTACCTACGGGGGGGCCGCAGTTCTTC. This chain connects TRBV7-3 to TRBJ2-1; TRBD2 matches 8 bases. Trimming at V came to 2 bases and at J to 12 bases, leaving 6 bases not matched to a gene. The CDR3 totals 13 residues. Germline assignment: CDR1 SGHTA and CDR2 FQGTGA. The variable domain in full, completed from reference TRBV7-3 and TRBJ2-1, reads GAGVSQTPSNKVTEKGKYVELRCDPISGHTALYWYRQSLGQGPEFLIYFQGTGAADDSGLPNDRFFAVRPEGSVSTLKIQRTERGDSAVYLCASSLPTGGPQFFGPGTRLTVL.

This clonotype has just a few counts. The J gene is TRBJ2-2, the V gene TRBV7-8; either TRBD1 or TRBD2 may fit D (6 bases each). CDR1 is SGHVS, CDR2 FQNEAQ, per germline. The CDR3 is made up of 15 amino acids. The V end lost 5 bases, the J end lost 7 bases, and 17 bases lay between the germline ends. CDR3 coding DNA: TGTGCCAGCAGCCTCCATCGGGGGCGGGACGGGGAGCTGTTTTTT. Amino acid sequence: CASSLHRGRDGELFF.

The chain couples TRBV20-1 to TRBJ2-7; 9 bases are shared with TRBD1. V lost 5 bases and J lost 0; bases outside the gene matches: 8. The CDR3 sequence is 15 residues long. Germline V gene data show CDR1 as DFQATT and CDR2 as SNEGSKA (reference sequence). CDR3 protein: CSAVSGTGISYEQYV. The CDR3 DNA reads as TGCAGTGCTGTCTCCGGGACAGGGATCTCCTACGAGCAGTACGTC.

Many counts were recorded for this clonotype. The chain links TRBV4-2 to TRBJ1-5; 8 bases fit TRBD1. V shed 6 bases and J 6 bases; nucleotides not matched to a gene: 1. CDR1 is LGHNA, CDR2 YNFKEQ, per germline. This CDR3 is 12 amino acids long. In DNA, the CDR3 is TGTGCCAGCAGTCAGGGGGCTCAGCCCCAGCATTTT. Amino acid sequence: CASSQGAQPQHF.